These 11 T cell receptor beta chains share one sample of origin, sequenced in a study of T cell responses to AZD1222 COVID-19 vaccine. The table came from immunoSEQ multiplex PCR; TCRdb's copy has only in-frame clones and leaves some out. The sample has over 130,000 clones, roughly 89% seen once. The specimen comprised peripheral blood, sampled 28 days after the second dose of the MenACWY control vaccine. These receptors were taken from an adult who received the MenACWY meningococcal vaccine as a control.

This rearrangement joins TRBV12-5 to TRBJ2-1; 9 bases match TRBD2. J gave up 4 bases and V 0 bases, and 7 bases lay outside the gene matches. CDR3 length: 17 amino acids. Germline V lookup: CDR1 LGHNT, CDR2 FRNRAP. CDR3 in amino acids: CASGLVRTSALYNEQFF. CDR3 DNA: TGTGCTAGTGGTTTGGTACGGACTAGCGCGCTTTACAATGAGCAGTTCTTC.

The chain uses TRBV9 and TRBJ2-1, with 12 bases fitting TRBD1. The CDR3 is 16 residues long. Germline lookup yields CDR1 SGDLS and CDR2 YYNGEE. Trimming took 4 bases from V and 6 from J; bases not matched to a gene: 8. CDR3: CASSSHPGQGANEQFF. The CDR3 DNA is TGTGCCAGCAGCTCACACCCGGGACAGGGGGCCAATGAGCAGTTCTTC.

The genes are TRBV28 and TRBJ2-1, with 7 bases that match TRBD2. The CDR3 has 15 residues. The trim removed 2 bases at V and 7 bases at J, leaving 8 bases unmatched. CDR1 is MDHEN, CDR2 SYDVKM, per germline. This chain's CDR3 is CASSLGGGPFNEQFF. CDR3 sequence (DNA): TGTGCCAGCAGTTTAGGGGGAGGGCCGTTTAATGAGCAGTTCTTC.

V gene TRBV6-6 combines with J gene TRBJ1-4; D unresolved. The CDR3 is made up of 13 amino acids. CDR1 MNHNY and CDR2 SVGAGI come from the germline V gene (reference sequence). Trimming removed 8 bases at V and 2 bases at J, with 9 bases between. In nucleotides, the CDR3 is TGTGCCAGCGGGTACAGCACTAATGAAAAACTGTTTTTT. This encodes CASGYSTNEKLFF.

The chain has TRBV28 and TRBJ2-7; D possibly uses TRBD1 or TRBD2 (6 bases each). The germline V gene has CDR1 MDHEN and CDR2 SYDVKM. V was clipped by 2 bases and J by 4 bases, with 15 bases between them. This CDR3 has 15 residues. The CDR3 bases are TGTGCCAGCAGTTTAGGGGCAGGGGCGGGATACGAGCAGTACTTC. Translation: CASSLGAGAGYEQYF.

This chain's CDR3 is CASSNPGRVMNTEAFF. The CDR3 coding sequence is TGTGCCAGTAGTAACCCGGGGCGGGTAATGAACACTGAAGCTTTCTTT. The J gene is TRBJ1-1, the V gene TRBV19; D might be TRBD1 (5 bases). Germline loops: CDR1 LNHDA, CDR2 SQIVND (reference sequence). This CDR3 is built from 16 residues. The V end lost 4 bases, the J end lost 0 bases, and 15 bases lay between the germline ends.

This sequence joins TRBV5-5 and TRBJ1-1, with D unresolved. Germline CDR1 SGHKS, CDR2 YYEKEE (reference sequence). The CDR3 is 13 residues long. V was clipped by 0 bases and J by 1 base, with 4 bases between them. CDR3 DNA: TGTGCCAGCAGCTTGGAGGGGAACACTGAAGCTTTCTTT. This sequence encodes CASSLEGNTEAFF. The full variable domain, rest sourced from reference TRBV5-5 and TRBJ1-1, is DAGVTQSPTHLIKTRGQQVTLRCSPISGHKSVSWYQQVLGQGPQFIFQYYEKEERGRGNFPDRFSARQFPNYSSELNVNALLLGDSALYLCASSLEGNTEAFFGQGTRLTVV.

This clone was seen a handful of times. The chain combines TRBV5-1 with TRBJ2-2, with no clear D. Germline V lookup: CDR1 SGHRS, CDR2 YFSETQ. CDR3 length: 15 amino acids. The V and J ends lost 0 bases and 2 bases respectively, with 8 bases between them. The CDR3 coding sequence is TGCGCCAGCAGCTTGGGTAGTCAAAACACCGGGGAGCTGTTTTTT. This translates into CASSLGSQNTGELFF.

This chain connects TRBV11-1 to TRBJ1-1; TRBD1 agrees at 7 bases. J lost 4 bases, V lost 7 bases, and 9 bases had no gene match. Germline CDR1 is SGHAT and CDR2 is FQDESV (reference sequence). CDR3 length: 14 amino acids. The CDR3 here is CASKQGVGITEAFF. CDR3 sequence (DNA): TGTGCCAGCAAGCAGGGGGTTGGTATCACTGAAGCTTTCTTT.

The chain links TRBV6-5 to TRBJ2-7, with 7 bases matching TRBD2. The CDR3 contains 15 residues. Germline CDR1 and CDR2: MNHEY and SVGAGI. V gave up 2 bases and J gave up 3 bases; unmatched junction bases: 7. Here the CDR3 DNA reads TGTGCCAGCAGTTACACGGGAGGCTTGGGCTACGAGCAGTACTTC. Its protein product is CASSYTGGLGYEQYF.

The rearrangement joins TRBV9 to TRBJ1-3; TRBD1 might be the D (6 bases). The CDR3 extends over 16 amino acids. Germline assignment: CDR1 SGDLS and CDR2 YYNGEE. The V end lost 4 bases, the J end lost 1 base, and 15 bases lay between the germline ends. The CDR3 spells CASSTDLRGSGNTIYF. CDR3 coding DNA: TGTGCCAGCAGCACAGACCTAAGGGGGTCTGGAAACACCATATATTTT. The full variable domain, rest sourced from reference TRBV9 and TRBJ1-3, is DSGVTQTPKHLITATGQRVTLRCSPRSGDLSVYWYQQSLDQGLQFLIQYYNGEERAKGNILERFSAQQFPDLHSELNLSSLELGDSALYFCASSTDLRGSGNTIYFGEGSWLTVV.